The sequence of this T cell receptor (beta chain) was determined in a study of shared clonotypes between healthy human individuals. Generated by immunoSEQ multiplex PCR, the TCRdb table keeps only in-frame clones and is missing some. The table lists about 510,000 clones, 79% of them singletons. CDR3 length: 15 amino acids. The germline V and J ends were trimmed by 0 bases and 4 bases, with 10 bases remaining between them. Looked up from germline, CDR1 is MGHRA and CDR2 is YSYEKL. The origin of this receptor is a woman aged 40 to 55 in good health. Some clones in this sample may be carry-over from other donors' samples. The chain combines TRBV4-1 with TRBJ1-5; tentative D call: TRBD1 (6 bases). Input material: PBMCs. The CDR3 spells CASSQEAGVNQPQHF. DNA for the CDR3: TGCGCCAGCAGCCAAGAGGCAGGGGTGAATCAGCCCCAGCATTTT.